This entry lists 28 T cell receptor beta chains sequenced from one sample in a study of blood T cell repertoires in COVID-19 (dated by TCRdb to 2019 to 2021). Library method: the immunoSEQ multiplex PCR assay. The immuneACCESS repertoire file appears here via TCRdb, limited to in-frame rearrangements. These files lack a portion of the clones; in checked studies, under half of the deficit traces to unresolved V genes, and the cause of the others is not known. Within this sample are about 76,000 clones, with about 83% of them counted one time only. The top ten clones comprise around 43% of the sample. The sequenced sample was peripheral blood. These receptors all stem from an elderly man with acute or convalescent COVID-19.

The chain joins TRBV18 to TRBJ1-1, with D possibly being TRBD1 (6 bases). This CDR3 is built from 12 residues. CDR1 and CDR2 (germline): KGHSH, LQKENI. V was cut by 6 bases and J by 7 bases, with 12 bases left in between. The CDR3 DNA sequence: TGTGCCAGCTCTGGGGGACACCGTGAAGCTTTCTTT. It codes for CASSGGHREAFF. The full variable domain, with the rest looked up from reference TRBV18 and TRBJ1-1, is NAGVMQNPRHLVRRRGQEARLRCSPMKGHSHVYWYRQLPEEGLKFMVYLQKENIIDESGMPKERFSAEFPKEGPSILRIQQVVRGDSAAYFCASSGGHREAFFGQGTRLTVV.

This chain joins TRBV28 and TRBJ2-7; D remains ambiguous. V was pared by 3 bases and J by 2 bases, with 20 bases between. Looked up from germline, CDR1 is MDHEN and CDR2 is SYDVKM. CDR3 size: 17 residues. In DNA form, the CDR3 reads TGTGCCAGCAGTTTGTACAGCACCCTGAACCCTGCCTACGAGCAGTACTTC. Protein product: CASSLYSTLNPAYEQYF.

The chain joins TRBV29-1 to TRBJ2-3, with 9 bases lining up with TRBD2. Germline loops: CDR1 SQVTM, CDR2 ANQGSEA. V shed 6 bases, J shed 4 bases, and the junction held 11 bases outside the gene matches. The CDR3 is 15 amino acids. CDR3 sequence: CSVNPGTSIADTQYF. The CDR3 DNA sequence: TGCAGCGTCAATCCCGGGACTAGCATTGCAGATACGCAGTATTTT.

V and J are TRBV29-1 and TRBJ2-1; the match to TRBD1 covers 8 bases. The CDR3 sequence is 13 residues long. The germline CDR1 and CDR2 sequences are SQVTM and ANQGSEA. The CDR3 DNA sequence: TGCAGGCTCCGGGACAGGACCTACAATGAGCAGTTCTTC. This codes for CRLRDRTYNEQFF.

This rearrangement joins TRBV2 to TRBJ2-4, with D maybe TRBD2 (7 bases). This CDR3 spans 13 amino acids. CDR1 and CDR2 (germline): SNHLY, FYNNEI. V lost 6 bases, J lost 6 bases, and 12 bases lay in between. The DNA for the CDR3 is TGTGCCAGCAGGGGGGCGGGAGTAAACATTCAGTACTTC. Translation: CASRGAGVNIQYF.

The rearrangement uses TRBV2 and TRBJ1-5; 7 bases align to TRBD1. Germline-derived CDR1 and CDR2 are SNHLY and FYNNEI. V lost 7 bases to trimming and J lost 4 bases; unmatched junction nucleotides: 1. This CDR3 spans 12 amino acids. As DNA, the CDR3 is TGTGCCAGCAACAGGGGAAATCAGCCCCAGCATTTT. Protein: CASNRGNQPQHF. The full variable domain, with the rest looked up from reference TRBV2 and TRBJ1-5, is EPEVTQTPSHQVTQMGQEVILRCVPISNHLYFYWYRQILGQKVEFLVSFYNNEISEKSEIFDDQFSVERPDGSNFTLKIRSTKLEDSAMYFCASNRGNQPQHFGDGTRLSIL.

This chain connects TRBV18 to TRBJ1-1; D ambiguous. Germline-derived CDR1 and CDR2 are KGHSH and LQKENI. Trimming pared 3 bases from V and 2 bases from J, leaving 7 bases between. There are 13 residues in the CDR3. The CDR3 nucleotides are TGTGCCAGCTCACCCCCTCTAAACACTGAAGCTTTCTTT. This sequence encodes CASSPPLNTEAFF.

In its sample, this clone was seen once. The chain has TRBV28 and TRBJ1-2, with TRBD1 identical over 9 bases. There are 17 residues in the CDR3. The J segment lost 4 bases and the V segment lost 1 base, leaving 10 bases of the junction unmatched. Germline V gene lookup returns CDR1 MDHEN and CDR2 SYDVKM. The CDR3 loop is CASSLSSGTGLSYGYTF. The CDR3 bases are TGTGCCAGCAGTTTATCTTCCGGGACAGGGCTTTCCTATGGCTACACCTTC.

The V call is TRBV7-2, the J call TRBJ1-6; D not certain. This CDR3 has 16 residues. The V gene's germline CDR1 is SGHTA and CDR2 FQGNSA. V was trimmed by 2 bases and J by 0 bases, leaving 8 bases between them. CDR3 sequence: CASSLSTGSYNSPLHF. CDR3 coding DNA: TGTGCCAGCAGCTTAAGTACTGGCTCCTATAATTCACCCCTCCACTTT.

The chain is built from TRBV18 and TRBJ2-1; 11 nucleotides agree with TRBD2. J was trimmed by 4 bases and V by 4 bases; bases with no gene match: 3. Germline CDR1 and CDR2: KGHSH and LQKENI. The CDR3 contains 15 residues. CDR3 in DNA: TGTGCCAGCTCACTTGGGACTAGCGGATACAATGAGCAGTTCTTC. It codes for CASSLGTSGYNEQFF.

The CDR3 coding sequence is TGTGCCAGCAGTGACTTCGGGACTGCTTATAATTCACCCCTCCACTTT. Its protein product is CASSDFGTAYNSPLHF. The chain recombines TRBV6-4 with TRBJ1-6; TRBD1 might be the D (5 bases). The CDR3 consists of 16 residues. Germline lookup yields CDR1 MRHNA and CDR2 SNTAGT. The V gene lost 1 base and the J gene lost 4 bases, with 11 bases spanning the gap.

This chain uses TRBV10-3 with TRBJ2-3, with 11 bases lining up with TRBD2. The germline V gene encodes CDR1 ENHRY and CDR2 SYGVKD. After removal of 6 bases from V and 6 bases from J, the junction contained 5 bases not matched to a gene. The CDR3 loop spans 14 amino acids. CDR3 in DNA: TGTGCCATCAGCCTAGCGGGAGGTGGTGATACGCAGTATTTT. This encodes CAISLAGGGDTQYF.

The chain employs TRBV19 and TRBJ1-2; 7 bases agree with TRBD1. Germline V lookup: CDR1 LNHDA, CDR2 SQIVND (reference sequence). The V and J ends lost 6 bases and 3 bases, in that order; junction bases with no gene match: 10. This CDR3 is built from 15 residues. This CDR3 reads CASSLPGGGYYGYTF. CDR3 DNA: TGTGCCAGTAGCCTCCCGGGAGGGGGCTACTATGGCTACACCTTC.

This clone was recorded once. This chain uses TRBV7-9 with TRBJ1-3, with 7 bases identical to TRBD1. Trimming removed 6 bases from V and 2 bases from J; junction bases left unmatched: 7. CDR1 is SEHNR, CDR2 FQNEAQ, per germline (reference sequence). The CDR3 runs 15 residues. CDR3 sequence (DNA): TGTGCCAGCAGTAAACAGGGGACAACTGGAAACACCATATATTTT. Residues: CASSKQGTTGNTIYF.

V gene TRBV11-2 combines with J gene TRBJ2-1; 10 bases match TRBD1. There are 15 residues in the CDR3. Germline V gene sequence: CDR1 SGHAT, CDR2 FQNNGV. After removal of 5 bases from V and 4 bases from J, the junction contained 5 bases not matched to a gene. CDR3 bases: TGTGCCAGCAGCACGGGACAGGGGCTTTACAATGAGCAGTTCTTC. Translated, it gives CASSTGQGLYNEQFF.

Only one count was recorded for this clone. This sequence joins TRBV28 and TRBJ2-1, with 10 bases identical to TRBD1. Germline values: CDR1 MDHEN, CDR2 SYDVKM. The CDR3 totals 16 residues. The V gene end was trimmed by 3 bases and the J gene end by 7 bases; junction bases not matched to a gene: 9. In DNA form, the CDR3 reads TGTGCCAGCAGTTTGTCCCAGACAGGGGGCCAGAATGAGCAGTTCTTC. It codes for CASSLSQTGGQNEQFF. Supplemented by reference TRBV28 and TRBJ2-1, the full variable domain reads DVKVTQSSRYLVKRTGEKVFLECVQDMDHENMFWYRQDPGLGLRLIYFSYDVKMKEKGDIPEGYSVSREKKERFSLILESASTNQTSMYLCASSLSQTGGQNEQFFGPGTRLTVL.

This chain joins TRBV3-1 (or the pseudogene TRBV3-2) and TRBJ2-3; 9 nucleotides line up with TRBD1. This CDR3 is 16 amino acids long. Germline CDR1 LGHDT, CDR2 YNNKEL (reference sequence). Losses at the gene ends were 2 bases for V and 1 base for J; bases not matched to a gene: 4. CDR3 nucleotide sequence: TGTGCCAGCAGCCAAAGGACAGGGGCCGGCACAGATACGCAGTATTTT. Its translation: CASSQRTGAGTDTQYF.

The V and J genes are TRBV20-1 and TRBJ1-5, with D possibly TRBD1 on 5 matching bases. Trimming removed 3 bases at V and 4 bases at J, with 16 bases between. Germline V lookup: CDR1 DFQATT, CDR2 SNEGSKA (reference sequence). There are 15 residues in the CDR3. CDR3 bases: TGCAGTGCTAGTGTCGGACGGAGGGGAAATCAGCCCCAGCATTTT. This gives the protein CSASVGRRGNQPQHF.

The chain links TRBV28 to TRBJ1-2; 7 nucleotides agree with TRBD1. Trimming took 4 bases from V and 11 from J; bases not matched to a gene: 13. This CDR3 comprises 14 residues. Germline V gene data show CDR1 as MDHEN and CDR2 as SYDVKM. The CDR3 DNA reads as TGTGCCAGCAGTTCGCAGAGGGGGCTCTCGGGGTACACCTTC. Protein: CASSSQRGLSGYTF.

Only a few counts were recorded for this clone. This chain links TRBV7-2 with TRBJ2-3, with D uncertain. V shed 2 bases and J shed 4 bases, with 13 bases lying between them. Germline V lookup: CDR1 SGHTA, CDR2 FQGNSA. This CDR3 contains 15 residues. The CDR3, as DNA: TGTGCCAGCAGCTTAATTACGGTCAAAGCAGATACGCAGTATTTT. Amino acid sequence: CASSLITVKADTQYF. Full variable domain (remainder filled in from reference TRBV7-2 and TRBJ2-3): GAGVSQSPSNKVTEKGKDVELRCDPISGHTALYWYRQSLGQGLEFLIYFQGNSAPDKSGLPSDRFSAERTGGSVSTLTIQRTQQEDSAVYLCASSLITVKADTQYFGPGTRLTVL.

The chain employs TRBV28 and TRBJ1-6, with 12 nucleotides matching TRBD1. Unmatched junction bases numbered 4, after V lost 3 bases and J lost 7 bases. Germline CDR1 and CDR2: MDHEN and SYDVKM. The length of the CDR3 is 16 residues. The CDR3 DNA is TGTGCCAGCAGTTTCCGGGACAGGGGGCGGAATTCACCCCTCCACTTT. Amino acid sequence: CASSFRDRGRNSPLHF. The variable domain in full, completed from reference TRBV28 and TRBJ1-6, reads DVKVTQSSRYLVKRTGEKVFLECVQDMDHENMFWYRQDPGLGLRLIYFSYDVKMKEKGDIPEGYSVSREKKERFSLILESASTNQTSMYLCASSFRDRGRNSPLHFGNGTRLTVT.

The V and J genes are TRBV23-1 and TRBJ2-7; 8 bases fit TRBD2. TRBV23-1 is marked as an open reading frame, function uncertain. This CDR3 has 15 amino acids. J was trimmed by 3 bases and V by 6 bases; bases with no gene match: 10. The CDR3 DNA sequence: TGCGCCAGCAGCCCGCGGCGGGGGGATCTCTACGAGCAGTACTTC. Encoded protein: CASSPRRGDLYEQYF.

The J gene is TRBJ2-2, the V gene TRBV18; 12 nucleotides match TRBD2. Germline V gene sequence: CDR1 KGHSH, CDR2 LQKENI. This CDR3 has 17 residues. V lost 6 bases to trimming and J lost 2 bases; unmatched junction nucleotides: 7. The CDR3 nucleotides are TGTGCCAGCTCTCTCCAAGGACTAGCGGGAAACACCGGGGAGCTGTTTTTT. Protein: CASSLQGLAGNTGELFF. The whole variable domain, filled in from reference TRBV18 and TRBJ2-2, reads NAGVMQNPRHLVRRRGQEARLRCSPMKGHSHVYWYRQLPEEGLKFMVYLQKENIIDESGMPKERFSAEFPKEGPSILRIQQVVRGDSAAYFCASSLQGLAGNTGELFFGEGSRLTVL.

The V call is TRBV6-1, the J call TRBJ1-6, with a tentative D call TRBD1 (6 bases). Germline CDR1 and CDR2: MNHNS and SASEGT. V was trimmed by 0 bases and J by 10 bases, leaving 13 bases between them. CDR3 length: 15 amino acids. CDR3 nucleotide sequence: TGTGCCAGCAGTGAAGCCAAGGGGGAGGGGTCACCCCTCCACTTT. This codes for CASSEAKGEGSPLHF.

This chain connects TRBV4-1 to TRBJ1-1, with D possibly being TRBD1 (5 bases). Germline assignment: CDR1 MGHRA and CDR2 YSYEKL. The CDR3 extends over 15 amino acids. Trimming stripped 4 bases from V and 4 bases from J, with 16 bases between. The CDR3 spells CASSPSGGLRTEAFF. The DNA of the CDR3 is TGCGCCAGCAGCCCCTCGGGGGGATTGCGCACTGAAGCTTTCTTT.

V is TRBV7-2 and J is TRBJ2-3, with D possibly matching TRBD2 (5 bases). CDR1 is SGHTA, CDR2 FQGNSA, per germline. V lost 1 base, J lost 2 bases, and 16 bases lay in between. This CDR3 region has 17 residues. CDR3 sequence: CASSLGPWGGLTDTQYF. The CDR3 DNA is TGTGCCAGCAGCTTAGGCCCCTGGGGTGGACTCACAGATACGCAGTATTTT. Complete variable domain (other parts from reference TRBV7-2 and TRBJ2-3): GAGVSQSPSNKVTEKGKDVELRCDPISGHTALYWYRQSLGQGLEFLIYFQGNSAPDKSGLPSDRFSAERTGGSVSTLTIQRTQQEDSAVYLCASSLGPWGGLTDTQYFGPGTRLTVL.

This clone was observed a few times. The V gene is TRBV7-8, the J gene TRBJ1-6; D is unresolved. The germline V gene has CDR1 SGHVS and CDR2 FQNEAQ. The V and J ends lost 7 bases and 0 bases respectively, with 13 bases between them. The CDR3 has 16 amino acids. This CDR3 reads CASTRTESSYNSPLHF. The CDR3 DNA is TGTGCCAGCACCCGGACGGAGAGCTCCTATAATTCACCCCTCCACTTT.

The chain joins TRBV4-2 to TRBJ2-3, with 10 bases aligning to TRBD2. With V trimmed by 2 bases and J by 5 bases, 16 bases remained unmatched. The germline gives CDR1 LGHNA, CDR2 YNFKEQ. CDR3 size: 19 residues. The CDR3 region is CASSQKKGEAGGPKDTQYF. In DNA, the CDR3 is TGTGCCAGCAGCCAAAAAAAAGGGGAAGCGGGGGGGCCTAAAGATACGCAGTATTTT.